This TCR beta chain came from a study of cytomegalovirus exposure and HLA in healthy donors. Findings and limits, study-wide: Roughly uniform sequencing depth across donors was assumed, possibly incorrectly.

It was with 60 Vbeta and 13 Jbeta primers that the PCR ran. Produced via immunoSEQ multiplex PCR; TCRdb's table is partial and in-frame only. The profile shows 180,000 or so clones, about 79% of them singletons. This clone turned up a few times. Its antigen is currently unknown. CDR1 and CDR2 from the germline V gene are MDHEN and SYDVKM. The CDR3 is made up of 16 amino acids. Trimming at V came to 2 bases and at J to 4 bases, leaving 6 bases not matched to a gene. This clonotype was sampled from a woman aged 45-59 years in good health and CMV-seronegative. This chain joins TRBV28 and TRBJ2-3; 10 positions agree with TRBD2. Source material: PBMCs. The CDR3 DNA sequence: TGTGCCAGCAGTTTAGAGCGGGGGGGCCGGCCAGATACGCAGTATTTT. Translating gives CASSLERGGRPDTQYF.